Reported below is one T cell receptor (beta chain). The antigen remains undetermined. TCRdb keeps only in-frame clones here, not all; method: immunoSEQ multiplex PCR. The sample contains around 160,000 clones, around nine tenths of which appear only once. This sample was taken from a study of T cell responses to AZD1222 COVID-19 vaccine. V was shortened by 0 bases and J by 0 bases, with 9 bases between the two germline ends. The CDR3 spans 16 residues. Germline lookup yields CDR1 SGHDN and CDR2 FVKESK. Broader study findings: Distributed over spike, vaccine-associated CD4 TCRs predominated at 160-218 and 743-854. Reportedly, nearly half the spike-specific TCRs target unmutated variant regions.

This receptor was taken from an adult in good health. The gene calls are TRBV14 and TRBJ1-5, with D unclear. Source: peripheral blood, taken on day 0 of AZD1222 vaccination. CDR3 nucleotides: TGTGCCAGCAGCCAAGAAGTCAGTATTAGCAATCAGCCCCAGCATTTT. Translated: CASSQEVSISNQPQHF.